The rows below give T cell receptor beta chains drawn from one sample of a study of cytomegalovirus exposure and HLA in healthy donors. Sequencing was performed with immunoSEQ multiplex PCR; in TCRdb, only in-frame clones are kept and a portion is missing. The sample shows about 150,000 clones, roughly 80% of them seen only once. The sample consisted of PBMCs. The origin of the receptors is a young man in good health and CMV-seropositive. Both conserved end residues are part of each CDR3. Fields, in order: CDR3 protein, D gene, V gene, J gene. The D gene is left open where the match is weak.

CDR3: CASSSLEGPGYTF
D: .
V: TRBV9
J: TRBJ1-2

CDR3: CASSQGTIGTPATEAFF
D: .
V: TRBV4-1
J: TRBJ1-1

CDR3: CASSSSGEDTGELFF
D: TRBD2
V: TRBV2
J: TRBJ2-2

CDR3: CASSVSVYEQYF
D: .
V: TRBV7-8
J: TRBJ2-7

CDR3: CASSLDDSKGRTGELFF
D: .
V: TRBV7-3
J: TRBJ2-2

CDR3: CASSIIFRTGEYQPQHF
D: TRBD1
V: TRBV19
J: TRBJ1-5

CDR3: CASSAGGCEAFF
D: .
V: TRBV5-4
J: TRBJ1-1

CDR3: CASSIDRNTGELFF
D: .
V: TRBV2
J: TRBJ2-2

CDR3: CSARDRLAKNIQYF
D: TRBD1
V: TRBV29-1
J: TRBJ2-4

CDR3: CASSTPDNHGRETQYF
D: .
V: TRBV21-1
J: TRBJ2-5

CDR3: CASSQGAGNTIYF
D: TRBD1
V: TRBV19
J: TRBJ1-3

CDR3: CASSLSGIDNQPQHF
D: .
V: TRBV28
J: TRBJ1-5

CDR3: CASSSGQVNTGELFF
D: TRBD1
V: TRBV7-8
J: TRBJ2-2

CDR3: CASSPDYRPYNEQFF
D: .
V: TRBV6-5
J: TRBJ2-1

CDR3: CASSLSLGTGSYEQYF
D: TRBD1
V: TRBV7-2
J: TRBJ2-7

CDR3: CASSNTFGGTVLKPQHF
D: .
V: TRBV19
J: TRBJ1-5

CDR3: CASSLGTAPRYEQYF
D: .
V: TRBV7-3
J: TRBJ2-7

CDR3: CASSPRVAQETQYF
D: .
V: TRBV18
J: TRBJ2-5

CDR3: CASGRDRRGDEQFF
D: .
V: TRBV6-1
J: TRBJ2-1

CDR3: CASSLPGQYGYTF
D: .
V: TRBV6-5
J: TRBJ1-2

CDR3: CASSLGWGPAGELFF
D: .
V: TRBV5-1
J: TRBJ2-2

CDR3: CASGDRGRTYGYTF
D: TRBD1
V: TRBV10-3
J: TRBJ1-2

CDR3: CAFYVQGISGNTIYF
D: .
V: TRBV30
J: TRBJ1-3

CDR3: CSEQTGDNEQFF
D: .
V: TRBV29-1
J: TRBJ2-1

CDR3: CASSWGAGATDTQYF
D: .
V: TRBV5-1
J: TRBJ2-3

CDR3: CASSRGTNTEAFF
D: .
V: TRBV7-9
J: TRBJ1-1

CDR3: CASSPAQGPLWNTIYF
D: .
V: TRBV13
J: TRBJ1-3

CDR3: CASSGGTEYSYTF
D: .
V: TRBV2
J: TRBJ1-2

CDR3: CSVRQRSNTGELFF
D: .
V: TRBV29-1
J: TRBJ2-2

CDR3: CASSQGAGGSPSGEQYF
D: TRBD1
V: TRBV4-1
J: TRBJ2-7

CDR3: CASSSLWGQRNTEAFF
D: TRBD1
V: TRBV9
J: TRBJ1-1

CDR3: CSVRGGDTQYF
D: .
V: TRBV29-1
J: TRBJ2-3

CDR3: CASSPNSGGSNQPQHF
D: .
V: TRBV28
J: TRBJ1-5

CDR3: CASSLKGDEQYF
D: .
V: TRBV7-6
J: TRBJ2-7

CDR3: CAWSGGPREQYF
D: .
V: TRBV30
J: TRBJ2-7

CDR3: CASSEGYTDTQYF
D: .
V: TRBV6-1
J: TRBJ2-3

CDR3: CASNIRASEETQYF
D: .
V: TRBV28
J: TRBJ2-5

CDR3: CASSSGRTAASEKLFF
D: .
V: TRBV11-1
J: TRBJ1-4

CDR3: CASSYGGQSNEKLFF
D: .
V: TRBV7-9
J: TRBJ1-4

CDR3: CASSPRQGLKQYF
D: TRBD1
V: TRBV10-2
J: TRBJ2-7

CDR3: CASSDQGNTEAFF
D: .
V: TRBV6-1
J: TRBJ1-1

CDR3: CASSRQLNTEAFF
D: .
V: TRBV6-5
J: TRBJ1-1

CDR3: CASSRPEGGANEQYF
D: .
V: TRBV7-9
J: TRBJ2-7

CDR3: CASSLALVREQYF
D: .
V: TRBV7-2
J: TRBJ2-7

CDR3: CGAGGAYEQYF
D: .
V: TRBV27
J: TRBJ2-7

CDR3: CASSLRVMNTEAFF
D: .
V: TRBV6-5
J: TRBJ1-1

CDR3: CAISEGPGTGGADTQYF
D: TRBD1
V: TRBV10-3
J: TRBJ2-3

CDR3: CASSLTPGRGSYGYTF
D: .
V: TRBV5-1
J: TRBJ1-2

CDR3: CASSPRTANTGELFF
D: .
V: TRBV7-6
J: TRBJ2-2

CDR3: CASTLRLTGARQETQYF
D: TRBD1
V: TRBV5-6
J: TRBJ2-5

CDR3: CASSLGETSGNTDTQYF
D: TRBD2
V: TRBV5-8
J: TRBJ2-3

CDR3: CASSSPGDTQYF
D: .
V: TRBV2
J: TRBJ2-3